These 18 T cell receptor beta chains came from one sample sequenced in a study of blood T cells in healthy people across ages. Together with a sample-barcoded 5' primer, a J-beta primer mix was included in a second PCR lasting about 7 to 11 cycles. MiXCR was run by TCRdb on the 5' RACE reads, yielding one entry per CDR3 protein. The sample includes more than 1,000,000 distinct CDR3 sequences, 25% of them seen just once. The same data also contributed to another study, on T cells of mothers and their children.

The sequenced sample consisted of blood. These receptor sequences come from a girl aged 2 to 10 in good health.

This chain uses TRBV4-1 with TRBJ2-1, with D possibly called TRBD1 or TRBD2 (5 bases each). The CDR3 totals 14 residues. The V end was cut by 4 bases, the J end by 3 bases, with 10 bases between. CDR1 is MGHRA and CDR2 is YSYEKL in the germline V gene. In DNA, the CDR3 is TGCGCCAGCAGCCGAGGGGAGCTCTACAATGAGCAGTTCTTC. It encodes CASSRGELYNEQFF.

The chain is built from TRBV25-1 and TRBJ2-5; no reliable D call. The germline CDR1 and CDR2 sequences are MGHDK and SYGVNS. The CDR3 totals 13 residues. Trimming left V 2 bases short and J 5 bases short, with 9 bases between. CDR3 loop: CASSERSRETQYF. CDR3 nucleotides: TGTGCCAGCAGTGAACGCTCTAGGGAGACCCAGTACTTC. Full variable domain (rest looked up from reference TRBV25-1 and TRBJ2-5): EADIYQTPRYLVIGTGKKITLECSQTMGHDKMYWYQQDPGMELHLIHYSYGVNSTEKGDLSSESTVSRIRTEHFPLTLESARPSHTSQYLCASSERSRETQYFGPGTRLLVL.

The chain employs TRBV6-2 or TRBV6-3 and TRBJ1-4; no clear D. Deletions cut 6 bases from V and 3 bases from J, with 20 bases between. This CDR3 spans 17 amino acids. CDR1 and CDR2 from the germline V gene are MNHEY and SVGEGT. The CDR3, as DNA: TGTGCCAGCAGACGCGGGGATCGCGGCTACCCTAATGAAAAACTGTTTTTT. Translation gives CASRRGDRGYPNEKLFF.

This clonotype has just one count. The chain is built from TRBV5-8 and TRBJ2-5, with TRBD2 identical over 8 bases. The germline gives CDR1 SGHTS, CDR2 YDEGEE. Unmatched junction bases numbered 8, after V lost 4 bases and J lost 9 bases. The CDR3 contains 13 residues. DNA for the CDR3: TGTGCCAGCAGCCGCCGGGGGGGAAATCCCCAGTACTTC. Its translation: CASSRRGGNPQYF. The full variable domain, rest sourced from reference TRBV5-8 and TRBJ2-5, is EAGVTQSPTHLIKTRGQQATLRCSPISGHTSVYWYQQALGLGLQFLLWYDEGEERNRGNFPPRFSGRQFPNYSSELNVNALELEDSALYLCASSRRGGNPQYFGPGTRLLVL.

The chain joins TRBV7-2 to TRBJ2-5, with 12 nucleotides matching TRBD2. The CDR3 runs 17 residues. Germline V CDR1 and CDR2: SGHTA, FQGNSA. The trim removed 2 bases at V and 5 bases at J, leaving 9 bases unmatched. CDR3 protein: CASSLKALAGGRETQYF. CDR3 DNA sequence: TGTGCCAGCAGCTTAAAGGCTCTAGCGGGGGGGCGCGAGACCCAGTACTTC.

This clonotype has more than one count but fewer than ten. V usage is TRBV27 and J usage is TRBJ1-2, with 7 bases aligning to TRBD1. This CDR3 contains 15 residues. In germline, CDR1 is MNHEY, CDR2 SMNVEV (reference sequence). V shed 4 bases and J 4 bases; nucleotides not matched to a gene: 9. The CDR3 loop is CASSSIMQGGYGYTF. In DNA, the CDR3 is TGTGCCAGCAGTTCCATTATGCAGGGGGGCTATGGCTACACCTTC.

This rearrangement joins TRBV27 to TRBJ1-1; a possible D gene is TRBD1 (6 bases). In germline, CDR1 is MNHEY, CDR2 SMNVEV (reference sequence). The CDR3 sequence is 14 residues long. The V end lost 8 bases, the J end lost 7 bases, and 20 bases lay between the germline ends. The CDR3 loop is CASEIGGGGGEAFF. CDR3 DNA sequence: TGTGCCAGCGAGATAGGCGGGGGAGGGGGTGAAGCTTTCTTT.

The chain is built from TRBV4-3 and TRBJ2-1, with D maybe TRBD2 (5 bases). This CDR3 spans 16 amino acids. Trimming removed 0 bases at V and 3 bases at J, with 12 bases between. Per germline, CDR1 LGHNA and CDR2 YSLEER. The CDR3 DNA reads TGCGCCAGCAGCCAAGATCGGGAACTCTACTACAATGAGCAGTTCTTC. It translates to CASSQDRELYYNEQFF.

The chain links TRBV7-9 to TRBJ2-5, with a possible D match to TRBD1 (5 bases). The J call may be in error: the DNA end matches TRBJ2-7 better. This CDR3 region has 13 residues. The germline CDR1 and CDR2 sequences are SEHNR and FQNEAQ (reference sequence). The CDR3 region is CASSSRQRYEQYF. CDR3 nucleotides: TGTGCCAGCAGCTCCCGACAGCGTTACGAGCAGTACTTC.

The genes are TRBV4-3 and TRBJ1-5; D is unclear. V gave up 4 bases and J gave up 6 bases, with 16 bases separating them. The germline V gene has CDR1 LGHNA and CDR2 YSLEER. The CDR3 contains 15 residues. The CDR3 sequence: CASSPLHGVSQPQHF. CDR3 bases: TGCGCCAGCAGCCCGCTACACGGCGTTTCTCAGCCCCAGCATTTT.

The rearrangement uses TRBV4-1 and TRBJ2-1; D is possibly TRBD2 (6 bases). The CDR3 runs 14 residues. Germline CDR1 is MGHRA and CDR2 is YSYEKL. Trimming took off 1 base at V and 10 bases at J, with 14 bases between the two ends. The CDR3 loop is CASSQVALATEQFF. The CDR3 nucleotides are TGCGCCAGCAGCCAAGTTGCCCTAGCGACCGAGCAGTTCTTC.

This clonotype was counted a few times. This chain joins TRBV12-3 or TRBV12-4 and TRBJ1-2; perhaps TRBD1 as D (6 bases). This CDR3 comprises 17 residues. The V and J ends lost 4 bases and 8 bases respectively, with 26 bases between them. The CDR3 region is CASSSYRDGRTGGGYTF. In DNA, the CDR3 is TGTGCCAGCAGTTCGTACAGGGACGGGAGGACGGGCGGGGGCTACACCTTC.

The chain combines TRBV7-9 with TRBJ1-1, with no clear D. Germline values: CDR1 SEHNR, CDR2 FQNEAQ (reference sequence). Trimming took off 2 bases at V and 4 bases at J, with 14 bases between the two ends. The length of the CDR3 is 15 residues. The chain's CDR3 is CASSLYWARGTEAFF. The CDR3 bases are TGTGCCAGCAGCTTATACTGGGCGCGGGGCACTGAAGCTTTCTTT.

The chain links TRBV24-1 to TRBJ2-7; D perhaps matches TRBD1 (5 bases). V gave up 3 bases and J gave up 2 bases, with 13 bases separating them. CDR3 length: 15 amino acids. The germline gives CDR1 KGHDR, CDR2 SFDVKD. The CDR3 DNA reads TGTGCCACCAGTGATCAATCAGGGCGAACCTACGAGCAGTACTTC. The encoded protein is CATSDQSGRTYEQYF.

Only a few counts were recorded for this clonotype. V is TRBV7-9 and J is TRBJ1-1; perhaps TRBD1 as D (5 bases). V lost 1 base, J lost 11 bases, and 11 bases lay in between. This CDR3 is built from 12 residues. Germline-derived CDR1 and CDR2 are SEHNR and FQNEAQ (reference sequence). The CDR3 region has the DNA TGTGCCAGCAGCTTAGGTGGGACCTCGGCTTTCTTT. Amino acids: CASSLGGTSAFF.

This clonotype was detected ten times or more. The rearrangement joins TRBV4-3 to TRBJ2-7; unclear D gene. In germline, CDR1 is LGHNA, CDR2 YSLEER. V gave up 0 bases and J gave up 1 base, with 7 bases separating them. The CDR3 covers 14 residues. Here the CDR3 DNA reads TGCGCCAGCAGCCAAGAACTCTTTTCCTACGAGCAGTACTTC. It encodes CASSQELFSYEQYF.

About this clonotype itself: This clone may be a read error of a much larger clone one base away. No conserved phenylalanine or tryptophan ends this CDR3, so it is likely a read error. The chain recombines TRBV13 with TRBJ2-2; D not certain. The ends were cut back, 5 bases at V and 6 bases at J, with 10 bases in the middle. Germline CDR1 is PRHDT and CDR2 is FYEKMQ (reference sequence). The CDR3 runs 13 residues. CDR3 bases: TGTGCCAGCAGCCCCGGACCGGCCGGGGAGCTGTTTCTT. Encoded protein: CASSPGPAGELFL.

The V and J genes are TRBV20-1 and TRBJ1-1; D unclear. Trimming pared 1 base from V and 9 bases from J, leaving 9 bases between. Germline CDR1 reads DFQATT; CDR2 reads SNEGSKA (reference sequence). The CDR3 length is 11 residues. The CDR3 is CSARGGAKAFF. Written as DNA, the CDR3 is TGCAGTGCTAGAGGAGGAGCTAAAGCTTTCTTT.